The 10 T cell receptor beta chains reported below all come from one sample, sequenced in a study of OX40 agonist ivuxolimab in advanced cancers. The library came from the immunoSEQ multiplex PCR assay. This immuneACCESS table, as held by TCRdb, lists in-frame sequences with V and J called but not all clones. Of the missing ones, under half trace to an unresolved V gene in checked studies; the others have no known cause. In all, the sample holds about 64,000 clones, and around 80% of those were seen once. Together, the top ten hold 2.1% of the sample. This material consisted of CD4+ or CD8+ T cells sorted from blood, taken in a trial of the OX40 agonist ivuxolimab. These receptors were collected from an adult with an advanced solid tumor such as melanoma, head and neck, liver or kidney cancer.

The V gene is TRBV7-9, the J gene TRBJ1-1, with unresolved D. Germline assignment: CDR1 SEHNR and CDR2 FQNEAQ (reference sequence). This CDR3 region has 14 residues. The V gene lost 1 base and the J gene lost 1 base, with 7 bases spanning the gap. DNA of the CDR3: TGTGCCAGCAGCTTAGTGCGGAAGAACACTGAAGCTTTCTTT. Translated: CASSLVRKNTEAFF.

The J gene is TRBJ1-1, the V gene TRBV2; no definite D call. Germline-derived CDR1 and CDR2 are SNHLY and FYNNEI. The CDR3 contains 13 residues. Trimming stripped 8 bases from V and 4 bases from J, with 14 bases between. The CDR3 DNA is TGTGCCAGCTTAACTACCGGGGTCACTGAAGCTTTCTTT. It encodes CASLTTGVTEAFF.

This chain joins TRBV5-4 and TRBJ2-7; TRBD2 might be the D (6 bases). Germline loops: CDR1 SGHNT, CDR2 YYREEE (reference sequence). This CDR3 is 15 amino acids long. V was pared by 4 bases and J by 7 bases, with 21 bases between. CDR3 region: CASSNGSPLSPEQYF. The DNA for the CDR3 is TGTGCCAGCAGCAACGGGAGCCCTCTCTCCCCGGAGCAGTACTTC.

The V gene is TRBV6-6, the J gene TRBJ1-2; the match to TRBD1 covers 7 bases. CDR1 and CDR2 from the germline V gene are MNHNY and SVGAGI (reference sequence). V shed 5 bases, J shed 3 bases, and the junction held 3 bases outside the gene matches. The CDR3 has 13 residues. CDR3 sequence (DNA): TGTGCCAGCAGTCTGGGGACAGACTATGGCTACACCTTC. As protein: CASSLGTDYGYTF.

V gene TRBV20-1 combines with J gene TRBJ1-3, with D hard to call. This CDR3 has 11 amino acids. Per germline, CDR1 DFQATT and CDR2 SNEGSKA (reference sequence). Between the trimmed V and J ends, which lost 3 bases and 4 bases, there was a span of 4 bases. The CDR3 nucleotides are TGCAGTGCTAGTGAAGGAAACACCATATATTTT. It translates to CSASEGNTIYF.

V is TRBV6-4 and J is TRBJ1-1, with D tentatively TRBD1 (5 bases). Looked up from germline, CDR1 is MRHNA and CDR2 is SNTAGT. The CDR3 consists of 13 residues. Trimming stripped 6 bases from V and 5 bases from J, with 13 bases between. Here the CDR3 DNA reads TGTGCCAGCAGCCTGGGGCCGGGAACTGAAGCTTTCTTT. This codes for CASSLGPGTEAFF.

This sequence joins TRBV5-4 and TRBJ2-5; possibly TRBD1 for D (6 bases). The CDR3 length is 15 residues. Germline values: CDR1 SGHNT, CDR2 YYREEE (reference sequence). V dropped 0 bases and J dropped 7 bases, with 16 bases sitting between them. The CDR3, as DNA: TGTGCCAGCAGCTTGGCCGGGACGAGAGGGGGGACCCAGTACTTC. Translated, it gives CASSLAGTRGGTQYF.

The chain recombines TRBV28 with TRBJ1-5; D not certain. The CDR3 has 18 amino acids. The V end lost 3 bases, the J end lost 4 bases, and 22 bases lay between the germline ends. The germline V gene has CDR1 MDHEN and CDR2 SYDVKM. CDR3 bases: TGTGCCAGCAGTTTCTTCCATGGGTTCCTTCGTGGAAATCAGCCCCAGCATTTT. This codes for CASSFFHGFLRGNQPQHF.

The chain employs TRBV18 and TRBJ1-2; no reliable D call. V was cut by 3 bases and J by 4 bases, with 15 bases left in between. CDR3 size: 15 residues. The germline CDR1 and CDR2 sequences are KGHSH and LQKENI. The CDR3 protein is CASSPPSSSGYGYTF. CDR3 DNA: TGTGCCAGCTCACCCCCGTCGTCGTCGGGCTATGGCTACACCTTC.

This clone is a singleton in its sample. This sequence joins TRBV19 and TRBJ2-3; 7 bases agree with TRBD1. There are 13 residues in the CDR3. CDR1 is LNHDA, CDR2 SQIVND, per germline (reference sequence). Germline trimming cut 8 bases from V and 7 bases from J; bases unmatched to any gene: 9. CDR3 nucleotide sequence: TGTGCCAGTCAAACCAGGGGGTTGAATACGCAGTATTTT. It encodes CASQTRGLNTQYF.